This T cell receptor (beta chain) was sequenced in a study of shared clonotypes between healthy human individuals. The sorted-subset replicate PCRs were given roughly 200 ng DNA, which is about 30,000 T cell genomes. The table came from immunoSEQ multiplex PCR; TCRdb's copy has only in-frame clones and leaves some out. In the table there are around 600,000 clones, about 98% of which are singletons. Comments on this clone: Its antigen is as yet unknown.

The CDR3 totals 14 residues. V was pared by 1 base and J by 8 bases, with 12 bases between. CDR1 is SGHTA and CDR2 is FQGNSA in the germline V gene. Study observations and caveats: Sequencing depth was expected to affect clonotype sharing among donors. Naive subsets typically showed greater estimated richness than memory subsets. Between four donors, naive CD4 clonotypes were shared at a level of about 5%.

Naive-designated CD8 cells lacked CD45RO, were positively enriched for CCR7, and omitted terminally differentiated effector memory CD45RA+ cells. Sequences were obtained from naive CD8+ T cells sorted from blood. V gene TRBV7-2 combines with J gene TRBJ2-1; D gene unclear. This sequence originates from a man between 25 and 39 years old in good health. The CDR3 coding sequence is TGTGCCAGCAGCTTAGATGGTCCCCTCGATGAGCAGTTCTTC. Translating gives CASSLDGPLDEQFF.